Below are 5 T cell receptor beta chains sequenced from a single sample in a study of breast tumors, draining lymph nodes, adjacent tissues. The lymph nodes were axillary draining lymph nodes from breast cancer patients. In TCRdb, the multiplex PCR reads were re-called with MiXCR into one record per CDR3 protein. This sample has more than 200,000 distinct CDR3 sequences, with about a third found just once. Sample: axillary lymph node tissue. The source is a female donor with breast cancer. Some clones in this sample may be carry-over from other donors' samples.

In this sample, this clonotype turned up many times. The gene calls are TRBV7-9 and TRBJ1-2; D may be TRBD1 (6 bases). This CDR3 spans 13 amino acids. V gave up 1 base and J gave up 6 bases, with 9 bases separating them. Germline lookup yields CDR1 SEHNR and CDR2 FQNEAQ (reference sequence). This CDR3 is CASSLDRAHGYTF. The DNA of the CDR3 is TGTGCCAGCAGCTTAGACAGGGCCCATGGCTACACCTTC.

This clonotype appeared many times. This chain connects TRBV20-1 to TRBJ2-1, with D perhaps TRBD2 (5 bases). This CDR3 contains 12 residues. Per the germline V gene, CDR1 is DFQATT and CDR2 is SNEGSKA (reference sequence). The V end lost 1 base, the J end lost 10 bases, and 11 bases lay between the germline ends. This CDR3 is CSARGSAPEQFF. CDR3 nucleotide sequence: TGCAGTGCTAGAGGTAGCGCCCCGGAGCAGTTCTTC.

The chain combines TRBV19 with TRBJ2-3; 12 bases align to TRBD2. J lost 11 bases, V lost 4 bases, and 10 bases had no gene match. CDR1 LNHDA and CDR2 SQIVND come from the germline V gene (reference sequence). The CDR3 consists of 15 residues. Written as DNA, the CDR3 is TGTGCCAGTAGTAAGACTAGCGGGAGCCACAATGAGCAGTATTTT. It is translated as CASSKTSGSHNEQYF.

This clonotype was observed many times. V and J are TRBV5-1 and TRBJ2-5; the match to TRBD1 covers 7 bases. Per the germline V gene, CDR1 is SGHRS and CDR2 is YFSETQ. CDR3 length: 15 amino acids. The junction had 6 bases not matched to a gene; V was cut back by 4 bases and J by 0 bases. For the CDR3, the DNA is TGCGCCAGCAGCCCCGGGACAGCGTACCAAGAGACCCAGTACTTC. Protein: CASSPGTAYQETQYF.

The table lists this clonotype with many counts. The chain has TRBV20-1 and TRBJ2-1; 9 bases map to TRBD2. The CDR3 consists of 15 residues. The V gene's germline CDR1 is DFQATT and CDR2 SNEGSKA (reference sequence). The V segment lost 6 bases and the J segment 8 bases; nucleotides outside the gene matches: 14. CDR3 sequence reads: CSAELTSGYRYEQFF. The CDR3 coding sequence is TGCAGTGCGGAGCTAACTAGCGGGTATCGATATGAGCAGTTCTTC.